This TCR beta chain is from a study of blood T cell repertoires in COVID-19. For the study at large: COVID-19 samples collected from the United States, Italy and Spain covered acute and convalescent phases. Sources were T cells, B-cell-depleted T cells, or PBMCs; the material itself was cDNA or gDNA.

Original analysis: Amplification from reference gene primers served as the basis for estimated nucleated cell counts. TCRdb's copy holds only in-frame clones and misses some; the assay was immunoSEQ multiplex PCR. The V and J calls and clone size were taken over from that table, and D and trimming were inferred from the DNA. The sample yields some 50,000 clones, around 80% seen once. V was cut by 5 bases and J by 4 bases, with 11 bases left in between. The CDR3 is made up of 13 amino acids. The J gene is TRBJ1-1, the V gene TRBV12-3 or TRBV12-4, with D maybe TRBD1 (5 bases). Sequencing used peripheral blood. The receptor's source is a man older than 75 in a cohort sampled during active COVID-19. CDR3 amino acids: CASSGQGGTEAFF. The CDR3 DNA reads as TGTGCCAGCAGTGGGCAGGGAGGCACTGAAGCTTTCTTT.